A single sample is the source of the 9 T cell receptor beta chains below, sequenced in a study of regulatory T cells in long-lasting Graves disease. Time point noted: persistent/refractory GD, antithyroid drugs over 5 years with positive TRAb. PBMC RNA served as the TCR library source. Arm-PCR of CDR3 regions with iRepertoire HTBI primers generated TCR beta libraries. TCRdb reprocessed the multiplex PCR reads with MiXCR, giving one entry per CDR3 protein. The sample holds a few hundred thousand distinct CDR3 sequences, 23% seen once. The material sequenced was peripheral blood mononuclear cells (PBMCs), taken when the disease was refractory, from a patient treated with antithyroid drugs. Source of these receptors: a female donor with Graves disease.

This clonotype was picked up a small number of times. The CDR3 spells CASSAVPDAGKEQYF. CDR3 DNA: TGTGCCAGCAGCGCCGTTCCGGACGCAGGAAAGGAGCAGTACTTC. The rearrangement uses TRBV9 and TRBJ2-7, with D hard to call. Germline lookup yields CDR1 SGDLS and CDR2 YYNGEE. V lost 3 bases and J lost 7, with 20 bases in between. The length of the CDR3 is 15 residues. The whole variable domain, filled in from reference TRBV9 and TRBJ2-7, reads DSGVTQTPKHLITATGQRVTLRCSPRSGDLSVYWYQQSLDQGLQFLIQYYNGEERAKGNILERFSAQQFPDLHSELNLSSLELGDSALYFCASSAVPDAGKEQYFGPGTRLTVT.

CDR3 protein: CASSAKVPGATDSYEQYF. CDR3 DNA sequence: TGCGCCAGCAGCGCGAAAGTACCTGGAGCGACAGACTCCTACGAGCAGTACTTC. The V and J genes are TRBV5-1 and TRBJ2-7; D is perhaps TRBD1 (5 bases). CDR3 length: 18 residues. Deletions cut 4 bases from V and 0 bases from J, with 23 bases between. Per germline, CDR1 SGHRS and CDR2 YFSETQ.

This clonotype was detected only a few times. V is TRBV30 and J is TRBJ2-3; D not certain. The ends were cut back, 0 bases at V and 6 bases at J, with 4 bases in the middle. In germline, CDR1 is GTSNPN, CDR2 SVGIG (reference sequence). This CDR3 has 11 amino acids. The CDR3 here is CAWSVRDTQYF. The CDR3 DNA sequence: TGTGCCTGGAGTGTGCGGGATACGCAGTATTTT.

The chain carries TRBV20-1 and TRBJ2-6; 10 bases fit TRBD2. Trimming at V came to 5 bases and at J to 1 base, leaving 8 bases not matched to a gene. CDR1 is DFQATT and CDR2 is SNEGSKA in the germline V gene (reference sequence). This CDR3 is 17 amino acids long. The CDR3 sequence is CSAPSGGAVSGANVLTF. Written as DNA, the CDR3 is TGCAGTGCTCCAAGCGGGGGGGCGGTTTCTGGGGCCAACGTCCTGACTTTC.

The chain is built from TRBV20-1 and TRBJ2-1; D gene ambiguous. CDR3 length equals 13 residues. The V gene's germline CDR1 is DFQATT and CDR2 SNEGSKA (reference sequence). The germline V and J ends were trimmed by 3 bases and 1 base, with 7 bases remaining between them. The CDR3 here is CSARVPSYNEQFF. CDR3 coding DNA: TGCAGTGCTAGGGTTCCTTCCTACAATGAGCAGTTCTTC.

The CDR3 nucleotides are TGTGCCAGCAGCTTACCGGGGAGTCCGGACTACACCTTC. As protein: CASSLPGSPDYTF. The chain carries TRBV7-9 and TRBJ1-2; D gene unclear. Germline CDR1 and CDR2: SEHNR and FQNEAQ (reference sequence). This CDR3 has 13 residues. Deletions cut 2 bases from V and 10 bases from J, with 14 bases between.

This clonotype was seen only a few times. The CDR3 loop reads CASATLAGQGAAATMGYTF. The CDR3 coding sequence is TGTGCCAGCGCTACCTTGGCGGGTCAGGGGGCGGCGGCTACTATGGGCTACACCTTC. V and J are TRBV12-3 or TRBV12-4 and TRBJ1-2; TRBD1 matches at 8 bases. The CDR3 contains 19 residues. With V trimmed by 8 bases and J by 8 bases, 28 bases remained unmatched.

This clonotype has at least ten counts. The rearrangement uses TRBV6-1 and TRBJ2-6, with TRBD2 as a possible D gene (6 bases). CDR3 size: 15 residues. Trimming cost V 8 bases and J 4 bases, with 15 bases left between them. Germline V lookup: CDR1 MNHNS, CDR2 SASEGT. CDR3 in amino acids: CASRLVGGGANVLTF. The CDR3 DNA sequence: TGTGCCAGCCGCCTTGTCGGGGGAGGGGCCAACGTCCTGACTTTC.

This clonotype was counted ten times or more. The V gene is TRBV20-1, the J gene TRBJ1-1; no clear D gene. The CDR3 has 14 residues. Germline V gene sequence: CDR1 DFQATT, CDR2 SNEGSKA (reference sequence). Trimming stripped 3 bases from V and 1 base from J, with 12 bases between. In DNA, the CDR3 is TGCAGTGCTAGGGCGCCGGGGTGGAACACTGAAGCTTTCTTT. Translated, it gives CSARAPGWNTEAFF.